Presented here are 2 T cell receptor beta chains from one specimen sequenced in a study of graft-versus-host responses after intestinal transplantation. No antigen has been assigned to these receptors. Data came from immunoSEQ multiplex PCR; TCRdb stores just in-frame clones and leaves some out. Among tens of thousands of clones listed, 80% to 95% were seen once. The starting material was unstimulated CD4+ T cells sorted from spleen or lymph node cells, obtained before transplant. The receptors here all came from a human donor who was the organ donor for an intestinal transplant.

The chain has TRBV27 and TRBJ2-1; D is unresolved. Germline CDR1 reads MNHEY; CDR2 reads SMNVEV (reference sequence). V lost 5 bases to trimming and J lost 6 bases, with 29 bases between them. This CDR3 is 19 amino acids long. The CDR3 protein is CASSTEPAPATYPTNEQFF. CDR3 nucleotide sequence: TGTGCCAGCAGTACAGAACCGGCCCCTGCCACTTACCCAACCAATGAGCAGTTCTTC.

The rearrangement uses TRBV11-2 and TRBJ2-1, with no clear D. Between the trimmed V and J ends, which lost 6 bases and 5 bases, there was a span of 11 bases. The CDR3 is 13 amino acids. Germline lookup yields CDR1 SGHAT and CDR2 FQNNGV. CDR3 sequence reads: CASRPQAHNEQFF. Written as DNA, the CDR3 is TGTGCCAGCAGACCCCAGGCCCACAATGAGCAGTTCTTC.